This paragraph covers one T cell receptor (beta chain) sequence. V was shortened by 2 bases and J by 3 bases, with 10 bases between the two germline ends. The CDR3 totals 15 residues. Germline V CDR1 and CDR2: SGHAT, FQNNGV. Method: immunoSEQ multiplex PCR; TCRdb's copy keeps in-frame clones and lacks some. The table shows tens of thousands of clones, with roughly 90% occurring only once. This sample is part of a study of T cell changes during pregnancy in multiple sclerosis. The material was CD4+ T cells from peripheral blood mononuclear cells, obtained after pregnancy. V gene TRBV11-2 combines with J gene TRBJ2-2; no clear D. The TCR sequence derives from a female donor with multiple sclerosis, enrolled in a pregnancy study. The CDR3 reads CASSLRPLDTGELFF. The CDR3 nucleotides are TGTGCCAGCAGCTTAAGGCCCCTAGACACCGGGGAGCTGTTTTTT.